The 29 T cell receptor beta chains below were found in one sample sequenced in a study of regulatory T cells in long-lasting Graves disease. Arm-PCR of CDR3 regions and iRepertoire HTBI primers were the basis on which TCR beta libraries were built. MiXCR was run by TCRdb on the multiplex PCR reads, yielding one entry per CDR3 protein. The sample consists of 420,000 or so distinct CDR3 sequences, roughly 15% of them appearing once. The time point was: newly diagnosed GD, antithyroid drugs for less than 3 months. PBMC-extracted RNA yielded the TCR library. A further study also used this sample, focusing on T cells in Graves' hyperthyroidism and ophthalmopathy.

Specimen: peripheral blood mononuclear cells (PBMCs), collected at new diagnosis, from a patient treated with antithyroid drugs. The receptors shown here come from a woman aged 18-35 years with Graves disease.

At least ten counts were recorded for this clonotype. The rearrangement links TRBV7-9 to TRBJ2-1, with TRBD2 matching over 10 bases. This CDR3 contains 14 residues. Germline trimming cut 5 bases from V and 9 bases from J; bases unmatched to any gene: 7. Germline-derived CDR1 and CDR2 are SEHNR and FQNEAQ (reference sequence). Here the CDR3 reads CASSPSGRIGEQFF. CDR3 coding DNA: TGTGCCAGCAGCCCTAGCGGGAGAATTGGTGAGCAGTTCTTC.

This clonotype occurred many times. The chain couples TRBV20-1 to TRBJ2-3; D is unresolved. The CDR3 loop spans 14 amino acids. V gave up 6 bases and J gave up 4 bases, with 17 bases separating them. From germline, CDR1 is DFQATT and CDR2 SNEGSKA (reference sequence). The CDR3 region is CSASIRIGSDTQYF. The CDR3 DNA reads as TGCAGTGCGAGCATAAGGATAGGTTCAGATACGCAGTATTTT.

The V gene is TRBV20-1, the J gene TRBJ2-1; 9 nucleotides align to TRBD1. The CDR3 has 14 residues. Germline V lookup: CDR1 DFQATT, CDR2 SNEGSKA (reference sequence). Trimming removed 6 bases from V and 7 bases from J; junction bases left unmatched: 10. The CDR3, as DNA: TGCAGTGCACTCGACAGGGGGGAACGGAATGAGCAGTTCTTC. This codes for CSALDRGERNEQFF.

The CDR3 bases are TGTGCCAGCAGCGTCGAGGAGGGACTAGTTTCCTACAATGAGCAGTTCTTC. Its translation is CASSVEEGLVSYNEQFF. The chain carries TRBV9 and TRBJ2-1; TRBD2 matches 8 bases. The CDR3 extends over 17 amino acids. Germline CDR1 is SGDLS and CDR2 is YYNGEE. V shed 2 bases and J 1 base; nucleotides not matched to a gene: 8.

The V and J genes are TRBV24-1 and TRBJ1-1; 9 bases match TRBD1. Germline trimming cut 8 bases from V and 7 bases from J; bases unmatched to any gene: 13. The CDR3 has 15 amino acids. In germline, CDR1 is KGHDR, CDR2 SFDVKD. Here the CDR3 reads CATTPTGGTLGEAFF. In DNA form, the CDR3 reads TGTGCCACCACACCGACAGGGGGGACCCTAGGTGAAGCTTTCTTT.

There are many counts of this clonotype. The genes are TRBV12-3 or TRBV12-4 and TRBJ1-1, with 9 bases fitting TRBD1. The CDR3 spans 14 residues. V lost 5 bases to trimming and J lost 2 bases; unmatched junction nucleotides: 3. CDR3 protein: CASSETGGNTEAFF. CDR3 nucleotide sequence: TGTGCCAGCAGTGAGACAGGGGGAAACACTGAAGCTTTCTTT.

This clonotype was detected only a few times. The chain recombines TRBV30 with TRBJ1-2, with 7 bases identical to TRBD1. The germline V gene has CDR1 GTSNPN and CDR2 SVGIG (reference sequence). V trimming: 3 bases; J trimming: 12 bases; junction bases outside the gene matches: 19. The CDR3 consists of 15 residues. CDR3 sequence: CAWSHPSTGSYGNTF. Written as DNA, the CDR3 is TGTGCCTGGAGCCATCCCTCGACAGGGTCATACGGTAACACCTTC. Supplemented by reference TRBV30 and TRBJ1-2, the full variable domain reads SQTIHQWPATLVQPVGSPLSLECTVEGTSNPNLYWYRQAAGRGLQLLFYSVGIGQISSEVPQNLSASRPQDRQFILSSKKLLLSDSGFYLCAWSHPSTGSYGNTFGSGTRLTVV.

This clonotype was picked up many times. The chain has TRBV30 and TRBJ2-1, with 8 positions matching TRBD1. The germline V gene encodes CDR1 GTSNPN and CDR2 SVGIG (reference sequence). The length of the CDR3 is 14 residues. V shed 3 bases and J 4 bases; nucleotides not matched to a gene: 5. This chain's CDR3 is CAWRGTGSYNEQFF. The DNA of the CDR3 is TGTGCCTGGAGAGGGACAGGTTCTTACAATGAGCAGTTCTTC.

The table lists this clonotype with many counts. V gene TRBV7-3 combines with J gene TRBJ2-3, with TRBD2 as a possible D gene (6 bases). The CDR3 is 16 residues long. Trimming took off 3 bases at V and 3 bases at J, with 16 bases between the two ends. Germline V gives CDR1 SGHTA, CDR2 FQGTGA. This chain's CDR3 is CASSFLPAGGTDTQYF. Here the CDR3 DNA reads TGTGCCAGCAGCTTCCTCCCAGCGGGTGGGACAGATACGCAGTATTTT.

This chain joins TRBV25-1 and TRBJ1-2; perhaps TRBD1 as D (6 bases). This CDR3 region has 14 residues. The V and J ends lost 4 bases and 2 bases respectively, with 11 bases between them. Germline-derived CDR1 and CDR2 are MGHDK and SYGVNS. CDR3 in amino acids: CASSGDTGNYGYTF. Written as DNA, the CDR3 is TGTGCCAGCAGTGGAGACACAGGGAACTATGGCTACACCTTC.

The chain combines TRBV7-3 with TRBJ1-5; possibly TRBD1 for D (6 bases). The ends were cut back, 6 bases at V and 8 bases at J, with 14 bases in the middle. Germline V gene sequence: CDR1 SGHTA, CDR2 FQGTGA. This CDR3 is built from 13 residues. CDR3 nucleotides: TGTGCCAGCAGTTATAGGGGGTTGGAGCCCCAGCATTTT. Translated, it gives CASSYRGLEPQHF.

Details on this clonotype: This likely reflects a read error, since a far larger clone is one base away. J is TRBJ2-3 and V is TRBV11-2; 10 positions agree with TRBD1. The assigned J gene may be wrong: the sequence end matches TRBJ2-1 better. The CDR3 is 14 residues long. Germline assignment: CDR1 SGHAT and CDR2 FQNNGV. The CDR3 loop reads CASSPGQGTYEQFF. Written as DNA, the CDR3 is TGTGCCAGCAGCCCGGGACAGGGGACCTACGAGCAGTTCTTC.

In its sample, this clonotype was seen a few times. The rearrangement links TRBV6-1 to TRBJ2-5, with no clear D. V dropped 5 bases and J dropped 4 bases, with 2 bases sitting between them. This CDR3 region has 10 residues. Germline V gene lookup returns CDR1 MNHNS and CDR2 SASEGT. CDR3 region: CASSIETQYF. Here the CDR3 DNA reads TGTGCCAGCAGTATAGAGACCCAGTACTTC.

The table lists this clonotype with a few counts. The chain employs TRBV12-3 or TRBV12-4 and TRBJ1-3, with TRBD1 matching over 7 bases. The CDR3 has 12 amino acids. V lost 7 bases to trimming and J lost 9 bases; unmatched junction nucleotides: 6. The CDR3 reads CASTLTGATIYF. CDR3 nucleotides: TGTGCCAGCACCCTAACAGGGGCCACCATATATTTT.

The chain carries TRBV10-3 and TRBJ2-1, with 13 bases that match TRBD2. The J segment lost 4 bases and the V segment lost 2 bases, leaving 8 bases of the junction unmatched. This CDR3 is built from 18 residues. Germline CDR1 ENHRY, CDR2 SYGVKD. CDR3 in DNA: TGTGCCATCAGTGAGCCCTCCGGGACTAGCGGGGCTTACAATGAGCAGTTCTTC. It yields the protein CAISEPSGTSGAYNEQFF.

CDR3 in DNA: TGTGCCACTGGGACTAGGGTGGGGAACATTCAGTACTTC. This translates into CATGTRVGNIQYF. The chain links TRBV28 to TRBJ2-4; 8 nucleotides line up with TRBD2. CDR3 length: 13 amino acids. Germline V lookup: CDR1 MDHEN, CDR2 SYDVKM. The J segment lost 7 bases and the V segment lost 10 bases, leaving 9 bases of the junction unmatched.

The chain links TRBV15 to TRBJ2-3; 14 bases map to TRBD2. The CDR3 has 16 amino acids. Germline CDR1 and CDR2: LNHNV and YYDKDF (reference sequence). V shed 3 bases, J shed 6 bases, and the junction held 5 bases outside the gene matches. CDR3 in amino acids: CATSRETSGRADTQYF. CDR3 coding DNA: TGTGCCACCAGCAGGGAGACTAGCGGGAGGGCCGATACGCAGTATTTT.

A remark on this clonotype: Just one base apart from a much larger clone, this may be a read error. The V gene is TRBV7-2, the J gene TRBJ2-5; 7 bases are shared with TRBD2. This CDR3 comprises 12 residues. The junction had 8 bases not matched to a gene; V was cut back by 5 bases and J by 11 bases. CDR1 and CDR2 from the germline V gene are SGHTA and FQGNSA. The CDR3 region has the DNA TGTGCCAGCAGCCTACTAGCGAATGAGCAGTACTTC. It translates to CASSLLANEQYF. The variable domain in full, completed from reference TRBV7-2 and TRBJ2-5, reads GAGVSQSPSNKVTEKGKDVELRCDPISGHTALYWYRQSLGQGLEFLIYFQGNSAPDKSGLPSDRFSAERTGGSVSTLTIQRTQQEDSAVYLCASSLLANEQYFGPGTRLLVL.

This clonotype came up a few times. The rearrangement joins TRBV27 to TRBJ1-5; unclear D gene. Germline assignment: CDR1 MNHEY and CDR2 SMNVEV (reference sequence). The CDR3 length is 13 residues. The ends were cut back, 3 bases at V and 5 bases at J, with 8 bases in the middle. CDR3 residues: CASSLWVDQPQHF. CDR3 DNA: TGTGCCAGCAGTTTGTGGGTAGATCAGCCCCAGCATTTT.

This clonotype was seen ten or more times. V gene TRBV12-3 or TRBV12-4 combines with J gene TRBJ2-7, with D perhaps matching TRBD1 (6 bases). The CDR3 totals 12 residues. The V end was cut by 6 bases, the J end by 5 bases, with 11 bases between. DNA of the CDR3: TGTGCCAGCAGCCTGACAGGACACGAGCAGTACTTC. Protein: CASSLTGHEQYF.

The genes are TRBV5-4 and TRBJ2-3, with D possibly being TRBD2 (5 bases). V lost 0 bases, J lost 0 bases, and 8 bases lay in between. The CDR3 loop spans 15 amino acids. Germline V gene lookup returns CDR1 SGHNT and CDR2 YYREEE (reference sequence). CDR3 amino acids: CASSLGRKSTDTQYF. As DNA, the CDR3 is TGTGCCAGCAGCTTGGGGAGGAAAAGCACAGATACGCAGTATTTT.

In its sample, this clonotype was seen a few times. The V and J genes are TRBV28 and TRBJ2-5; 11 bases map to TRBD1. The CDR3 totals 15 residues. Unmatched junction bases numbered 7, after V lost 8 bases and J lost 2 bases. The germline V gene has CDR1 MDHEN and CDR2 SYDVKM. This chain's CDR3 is CASGSGQGVQETQYF. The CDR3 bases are TGTGCCAGCGGGTCGGGACAGGGGGTTCAAGAGACCCAGTACTTC.

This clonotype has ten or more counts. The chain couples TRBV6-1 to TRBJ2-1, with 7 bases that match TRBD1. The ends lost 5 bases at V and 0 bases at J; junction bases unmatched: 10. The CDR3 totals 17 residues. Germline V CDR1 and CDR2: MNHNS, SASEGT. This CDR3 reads CASSSFWTGISYNEQFF. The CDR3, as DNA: TGTGCCAGCAGTAGCTTTTGGACAGGAATCTCCTACAATGAGCAGTTCTTC.

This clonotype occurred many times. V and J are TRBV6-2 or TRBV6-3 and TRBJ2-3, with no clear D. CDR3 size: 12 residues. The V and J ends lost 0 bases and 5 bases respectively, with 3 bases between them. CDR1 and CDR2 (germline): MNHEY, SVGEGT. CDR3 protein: CASSYSVDTQYF. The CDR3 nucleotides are TGTGCCAGCAGTTACTCAGTAGATACGCAGTATTTT.

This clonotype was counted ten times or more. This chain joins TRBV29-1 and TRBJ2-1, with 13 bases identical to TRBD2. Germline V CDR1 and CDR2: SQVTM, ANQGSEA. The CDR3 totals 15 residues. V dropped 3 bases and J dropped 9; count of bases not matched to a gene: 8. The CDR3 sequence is CSVDGGLAGWSEQFF. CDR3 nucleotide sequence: TGCAGCGTTGATGGGGGACTAGCGGGATGGAGTGAGCAGTTCTTC.

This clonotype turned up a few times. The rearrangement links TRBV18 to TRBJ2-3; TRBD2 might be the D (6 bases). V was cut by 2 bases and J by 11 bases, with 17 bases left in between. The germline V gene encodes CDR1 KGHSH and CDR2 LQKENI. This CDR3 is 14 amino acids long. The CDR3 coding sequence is TGTGCCAGCTCACCAACCGGGACTTCCAACGGGCAGTATTTT. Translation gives CASSPTGTSNGQYF.

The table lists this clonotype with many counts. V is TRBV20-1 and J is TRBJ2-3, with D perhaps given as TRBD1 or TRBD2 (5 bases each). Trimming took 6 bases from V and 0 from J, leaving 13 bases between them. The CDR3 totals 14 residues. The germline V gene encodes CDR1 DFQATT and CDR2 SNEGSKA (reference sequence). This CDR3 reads CSAGVGESTDTQYF. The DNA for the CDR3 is TGCAGTGCAGGAGTGGGGGAGAGCACAGATACGCAGTATTTT.

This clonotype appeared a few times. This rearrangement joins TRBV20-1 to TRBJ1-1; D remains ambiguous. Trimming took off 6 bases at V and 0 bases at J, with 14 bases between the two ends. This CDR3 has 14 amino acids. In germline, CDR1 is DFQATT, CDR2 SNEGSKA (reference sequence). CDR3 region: CSAPITILNTEAFF. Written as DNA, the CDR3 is TGCAGTGCCCCGATTACAATATTGAACACTGAAGCTTTCTTT.

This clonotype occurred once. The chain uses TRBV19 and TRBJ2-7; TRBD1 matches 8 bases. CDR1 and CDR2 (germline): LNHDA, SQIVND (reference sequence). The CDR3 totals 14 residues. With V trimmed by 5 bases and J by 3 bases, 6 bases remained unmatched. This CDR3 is CASSVQGGYYEQYF. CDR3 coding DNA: TGTGCCAGTAGTGTACAGGGGGGTTACTACGAGCAGTACTTC. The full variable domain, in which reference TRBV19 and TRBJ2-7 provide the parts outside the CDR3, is DGGITQSPKYLFRKEGQNVTLSCEQNLNHDAMYWYRQDPGQGLRLIYYSQIVNDFQKGDIAEGYSVSREKKESFPLTVTSAQKNPTAFYLCASSVQGGYYEQYFGPGTRLTVT.